This TCR beta chain was retrieved from a study of CD8 T cells in Susac syndrome. At the level of the study: Treatment at blood withdrawal was none, corticosteroids, or intravenous immunoglobulin alone in Susac syndrome patients.

The CDR3 is 13 residues long. Germline V gene data show CDR1 as SGHNT and CDR2 as YYREEE (reference sequence). V was pared by 5 bases and J by 11 bases, with 19 bases between. The sequenced target, TCR beta, came from blood CD8+ and CD4+ T cells. The TEMRA cells underwent FACS enrichment, while the CD8+ and CD4+ T cells underwent negative isolation. Reverse transcription of about 0.5 to 1 ug RNA was carried out with random hexamers. Coverage of TCR beta CDR3 amplification by immunoSEQ multiplex PCR extended to 54 Vbeta and 13 Jbeta. Each CDR3 protein gets one entry after TCRdb re-called the immunoSEQ multiplex PCR reads with MiXCR. The table has more than 200,000 distinct CDR3 sequences, 94% seen once.

The sequencing input was CD4+ T cells from PBMCs. The TCR originated in a human donor with Susac syndrome. The chain combines TRBV5-4 with TRBJ1-1; D not resolved. As DNA, the CDR3 is TGTGCCAGCAGGGAGGGTCGTTTGGAGCAGGCTTTCTTT. This translates into CASREGRLEQAFF.